The table lists the clone carrying this T cell receptor (beta chain) with many counts. Antigen: not known. This sample was taken from a study of T cells after yellow fever vaccination. Findings of the study overall: Just a small share of clonotypes turned up in the CD4 compartment as well as the CD8 compartment. Subsequent booster samples again held most clones from primary vaccination (96% CD4, 85% to 90% CD8).

CDR3 length: 12 amino acids. Trimming removed 6 bases at V and 2 bases at J, with 7 bases between. CDR1 is SNHLY and CDR2 is FYNNEI in the germline V gene. Each CDR3 protein is one row after TCRdb ran MiXCR on the 5' RACE reads. The sample comprises about 69,000 distinct CDR3 sequences, under 6.5% of which are singletons, and over 2% rests with the top ten. The origin of this receptor is a man aged 18-30 years who received the YFV17D yellow fever vaccine. This chain joins TRBV2 and TRBJ2-5; D unclear. Sample: CD4+ T cells sorted from PBMCs, taken around 16 days after the first yellow fever vaccination. CDR3 region: CASRKDQETQYF. The CDR3 DNA reads as TGTGCCAGCAGGAAAGATCAAGAGACCCAGTACTTC.